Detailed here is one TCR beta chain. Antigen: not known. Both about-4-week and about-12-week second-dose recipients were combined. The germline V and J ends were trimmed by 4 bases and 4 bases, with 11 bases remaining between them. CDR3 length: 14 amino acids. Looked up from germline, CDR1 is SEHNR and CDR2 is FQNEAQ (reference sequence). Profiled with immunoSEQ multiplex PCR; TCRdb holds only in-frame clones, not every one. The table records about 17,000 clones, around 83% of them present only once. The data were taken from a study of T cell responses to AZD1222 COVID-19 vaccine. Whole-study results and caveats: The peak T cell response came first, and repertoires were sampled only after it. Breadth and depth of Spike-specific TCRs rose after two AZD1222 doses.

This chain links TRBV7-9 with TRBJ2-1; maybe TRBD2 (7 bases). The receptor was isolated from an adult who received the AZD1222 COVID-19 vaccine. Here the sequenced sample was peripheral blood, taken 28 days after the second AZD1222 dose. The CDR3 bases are TGTGCCAGCAGCTCCGGGGGGCTGTACAATGAGCAGTTCTTC. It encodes CASSSGGLYNEQFF.